This TCR beta chain was sequenced for a study of molecular identifiers for immune sequencing clone quantification. TCRdb itself ran the PCR reads through MiXCR, one entry per CDR3 protein. Of about 500,000 distinct CDR3 sequences in the sample, about a fifth are singletons; the top ten hold about 0.84%. CDR3 length equals 17 residues. Germline values: CDR1 KGHSH, CDR2 LQKENI. V shed 2 bases, J shed 3 bases, and the junction held 7 bases outside the gene matches. This chain joins TRBV18 and TRBJ2-2; 9 nucleotides match TRBD2. The sequencing input was naive CD8+ T cells from blood, with Jurkat cell RNA spiked in. Indicated subset: FACS-sorted CD8+CD4-CCR7+CD45RA+ naive T cells. This receptor was obtained from a human donor in good health. Some libraries in this study had Jurkat cell RNA spiked in. CDR3 in DNA: TGTGCCAGCTCACCATTGGGACTAGCATTCGACACCGGGGAGCTGTTTTTT. Encoded protein: CASSPLGLAFDTGELFF.